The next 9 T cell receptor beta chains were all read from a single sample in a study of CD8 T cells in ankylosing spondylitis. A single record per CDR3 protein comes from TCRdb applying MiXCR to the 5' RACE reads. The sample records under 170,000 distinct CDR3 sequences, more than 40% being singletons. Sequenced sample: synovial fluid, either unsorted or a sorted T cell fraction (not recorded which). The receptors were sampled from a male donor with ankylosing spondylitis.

The CDR3 loop reads CASSLWGGRAGHEQYF. The DNA for the CDR3 is TGTGCCAGCAGTTTATGGGGCGGGAGGGCAGGCCACGAGCAGTACTTC. The rearrangement links TRBV12-3 or TRBV12-4 to TRBJ2-7; 9 positions agree with TRBD2. The CDR3 length is 16 residues. V was clipped by 2 bases and J by 5 bases; unmatched bases: 10.

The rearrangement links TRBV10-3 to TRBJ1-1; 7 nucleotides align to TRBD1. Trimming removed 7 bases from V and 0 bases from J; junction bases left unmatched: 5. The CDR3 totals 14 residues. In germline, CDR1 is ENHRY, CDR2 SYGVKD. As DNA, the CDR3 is TGTGCCATCAAGTCAGGACAGGTGAACACTGAAGCTTTCTTT. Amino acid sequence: CAIKSGQVNTEAFF.

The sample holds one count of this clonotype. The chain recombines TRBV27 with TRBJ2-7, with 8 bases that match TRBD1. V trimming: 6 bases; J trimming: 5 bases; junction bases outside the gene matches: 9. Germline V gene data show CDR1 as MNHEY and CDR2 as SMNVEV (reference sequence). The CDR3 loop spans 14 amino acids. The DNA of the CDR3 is TGTGCCAGCAGCCCCGGACAGGGTTGGGACGAGCAGTACTTC. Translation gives CASSPGQGWDEQYF.

DNA of the CDR3: TGTGCCAGCAGCTTAGGGGCGGGAGGCCAAGAGACCCAGTACTTC. This sequence encodes CASSLGAGGQETQYF. V is TRBV7-9 and J is TRBJ2-5, with TRBD2 matching 8 bases. The V segment lost 1 base and the J segment 1 base; nucleotides outside the gene matches: 2. Germline V gene lookup returns CDR1 SEHNR and CDR2 FQNEAQ (reference sequence). The CDR3 spans 15 residues.

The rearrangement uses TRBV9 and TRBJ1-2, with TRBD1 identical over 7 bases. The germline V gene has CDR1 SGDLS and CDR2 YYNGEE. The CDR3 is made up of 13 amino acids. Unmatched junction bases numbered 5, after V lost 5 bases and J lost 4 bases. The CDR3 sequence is CASREQGTYGYTF. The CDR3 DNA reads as TGTGCCAGCAGAGAACAGGGGACCTATGGCTACACCTTC.

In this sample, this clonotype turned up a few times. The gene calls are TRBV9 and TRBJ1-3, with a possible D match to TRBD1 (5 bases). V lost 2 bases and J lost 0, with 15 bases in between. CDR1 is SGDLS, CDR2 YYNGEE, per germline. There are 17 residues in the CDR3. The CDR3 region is CASSVGHYDTSGNTIYF. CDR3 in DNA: TGTGCCAGCAGCGTGGGGCACTACGACACCTCTGGAAACACCATATATTTT.

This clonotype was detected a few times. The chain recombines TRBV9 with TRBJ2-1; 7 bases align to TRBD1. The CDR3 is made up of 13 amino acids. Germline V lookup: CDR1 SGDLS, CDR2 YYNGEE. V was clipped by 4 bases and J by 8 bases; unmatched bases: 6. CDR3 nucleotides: TGTGCCAGCAGCTCAACAGGGGCAGATGAGCAGTTCTTC. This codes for CASSSTGADEQFF. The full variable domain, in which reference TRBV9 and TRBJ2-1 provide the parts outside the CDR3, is DSGVTQTPKHLITATGQRVTLRCSPRSGDLSVYWYQQSLDQGLQFLIQYYNGEERAKGNILERFSAQQFPDLHSELNLSSLELGDSALYFCASSSTGADEQFFGPGTRLTVL.

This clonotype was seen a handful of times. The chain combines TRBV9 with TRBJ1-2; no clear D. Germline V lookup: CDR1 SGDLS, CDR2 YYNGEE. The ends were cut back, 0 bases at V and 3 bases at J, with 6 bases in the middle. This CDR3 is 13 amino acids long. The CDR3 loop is CASSVGHHYGYTF. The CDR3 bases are TGTGCCAGCAGCGTAGGGCACCACTATGGCTACACCTTC. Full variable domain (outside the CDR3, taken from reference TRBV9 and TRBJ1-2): DSGVTQTPKHLITATGQRVTLRCSPRSGDLSVYWYQQSLDQGLQFLIQYYNGEERAKGNILERFSAQQFPDLHSELNLSSLELGDSALYFCASSVGHHYGYTFGSGTRLTVV.

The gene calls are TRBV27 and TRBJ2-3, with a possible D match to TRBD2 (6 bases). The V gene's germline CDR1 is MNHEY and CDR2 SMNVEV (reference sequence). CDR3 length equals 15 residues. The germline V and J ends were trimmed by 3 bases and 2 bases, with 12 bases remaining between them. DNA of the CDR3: TGTGCCAGCAGTTTGGGACGGACTAACACAGATACGCAGTATTTT. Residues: CASSLGRTNTDTQYF.